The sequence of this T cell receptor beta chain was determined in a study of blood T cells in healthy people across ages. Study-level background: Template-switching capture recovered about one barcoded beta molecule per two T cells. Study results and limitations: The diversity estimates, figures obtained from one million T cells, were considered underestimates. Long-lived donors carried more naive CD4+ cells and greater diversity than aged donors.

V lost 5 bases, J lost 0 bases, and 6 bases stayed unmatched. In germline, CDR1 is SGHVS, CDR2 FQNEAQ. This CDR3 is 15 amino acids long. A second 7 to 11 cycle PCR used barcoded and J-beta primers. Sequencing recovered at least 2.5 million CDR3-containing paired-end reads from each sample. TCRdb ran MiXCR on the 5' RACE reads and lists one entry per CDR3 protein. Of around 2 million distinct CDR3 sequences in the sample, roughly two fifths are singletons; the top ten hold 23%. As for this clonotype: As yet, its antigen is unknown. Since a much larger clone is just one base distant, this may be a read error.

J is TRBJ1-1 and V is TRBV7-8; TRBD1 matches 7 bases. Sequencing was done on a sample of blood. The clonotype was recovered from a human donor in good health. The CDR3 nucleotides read TGTGCCAGCAGCCCTCCACAGGGGATGAACACTGAAGCTTTCTTT. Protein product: CASSPPQGMNTEAFF.